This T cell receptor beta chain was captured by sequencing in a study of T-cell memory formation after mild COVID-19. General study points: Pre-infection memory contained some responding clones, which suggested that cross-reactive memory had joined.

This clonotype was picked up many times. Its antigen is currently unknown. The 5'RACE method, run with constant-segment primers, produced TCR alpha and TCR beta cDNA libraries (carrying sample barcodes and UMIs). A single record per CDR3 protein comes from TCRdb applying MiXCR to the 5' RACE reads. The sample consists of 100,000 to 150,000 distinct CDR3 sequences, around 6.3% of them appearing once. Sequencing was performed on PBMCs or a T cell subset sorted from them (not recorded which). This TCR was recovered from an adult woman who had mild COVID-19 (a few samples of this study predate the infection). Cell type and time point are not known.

CDR3 loop: CASSLGQGSNQPQHF. In DNA form, the CDR3 reads TGCGCCAGCAGCTTAGGACAGGGAAGCAATCAGCCCCAGCATTTT. The chain uses TRBV5-1 and TRBJ1-5; 8 bases are shared with TRBD1. Germline lookup yields CDR1 SGHRS and CDR2 YFSETQ. The length of the CDR3 is 15 residues. V was clipped by 2 bases and J by 1 base; unmatched bases: 2. The full variable domain, rest sourced from reference TRBV5-1 and TRBJ1-5, is KAGVTQTPRYLIKTRGQQVTLSCSPISGHRSVSWYQQTPGQGLQFLFEYFSETQRNKGNFPGRFSGRQFSNSRSEMNVSTLELGDSALYLCASSLGQGSNQPQHFGDGTRLSIL.